The 20 T cell receptor beta chains in this list originate from one sample, sequenced in a study of T cells in Graves' hyperthyroidism and ophthalmopathy. Amplification of TCR beta CDR3 regions used RNA as the template. The TCR CDR3 first-round RT-PCR relied on the HTBI primer set. TCRdb used MiXCR to reprocess the multiplex PCR reads, holding one entry per CDR3 protein. The sample gives 700,000 to 850,000 distinct CDR3 sequences, 30% to 40% of which show up once; 30% to 40% is in the top ten. The material sequenced was blood. These receptors all come from a woman between 35 and 50 years old with Graves' hyperthyroidism.

This clonotype was found a few times. The chain combines TRBV18 with TRBJ1-1; no firm D call. Germline lookup yields CDR1 KGHSH and CDR2 LQKENI. The CDR3 runs to 13 residues. Trimming stripped 7 bases from V and 1 base from J, with 10 bases between. As DNA, the CDR3 is TGTGCCAGCTTGCGCACCCAGAACACTGAAGCTTTCTTT. It yields the protein CASLRTQNTEAFF.

This chain uses TRBV19 with TRBJ1-5; D not resolved. Trimming removed 0 bases at V and 11 bases at J, with 8 bases between. CDR3 length: 12 amino acids. Germline CDR1 and CDR2: LNHDA and SQIVND (reference sequence). The CDR3 loop is CASSIDRRTQHF. DNA of the CDR3: TGTGCCAGTAGTATAGATCGGCGGACCCAGCATTTT. Combining the CDR3 with reference TRBV19 and TRBJ1-5 gives the whole variable domain DGGITQSPKYLFRKEGQNVTLSCEQNLNHDAMYWYRQDPGQGLRLIYYSQIVNDFQKGDIAEGYSVSREKKESFPLTVTSAQKNPTAFYLCASSIDRRTQHFGDGTRLSIL.

The chain employs TRBV20-1 and TRBJ1-6; possible D gene TRBD1, 6 bases. Trimming stripped 3 bases from V and 3 bases from J, with 12 bases between. The CDR3 has 15 residues. Germline values: CDR1 DFQATT, CDR2 SNEGSKA (reference sequence). CDR3 sequence: CSASGGANYNSPLHF. The CDR3 nucleotides are TGCAGTGCTAGCGGGGGGGCAAACTATAATTCACCCCTCCACTTT.

This chain joins TRBV11-2 and TRBJ1-5; TRBD1 aligns across 7 bases. V shed 4 bases and J 7 bases; nucleotides not matched to a gene: 7. This CDR3 has 14 amino acids. The germline gives CDR1 SGHAT, CDR2 FQNNGV. The CDR3 loop is CASSSQQGSQPQHF. The CDR3 bases are TGTGCCAGCAGCTCCCAACAGGGGAGCCAGCCCCAGCATTTT.

V and J are TRBV10-3 and TRBJ2-7; D call uncertain. The DNA end is more similar to TRBJ2-1, so the J call may be wrong. The CDR3 runs to 13 residues. Germline loops: CDR1 ENHRY, CDR2 SYGVKD. The CDR3, as DNA: TGTGCCATCAGTGAGTCGTTTCACAATGAGCAGTTCTTC. Residues: CAISESFHNEQFF.

This clonotype was recorded at least ten times. The chain combines TRBV2 with TRBJ1-6; 12 positions agree with TRBD1. The V and J ends lost 4 bases and 7 bases, in that order; junction bases with no gene match: 2. The CDR3 is made up of 15 amino acids. Germline CDR1 SNHLY, CDR2 FYNNEI. CDR3 coding DNA: TGTGCCAGCAGTGGGGACAGGGGGCAAAATTCACCCCTCCACTTT. Residues: CASSGDRGQNSPLHF.

The V gene is TRBV20-1, the J gene TRBJ2-1, with TRBD2 identical over 11 bases. There are 14 residues in the CDR3. Germline V gives CDR1 DFQATT, CDR2 SNEGSKA (reference sequence). V trimming: 4 bases; J trimming: 9 bases; junction bases outside the gene matches: 8. The CDR3 here is CSAIGSGRAIEQFF. For the CDR3, the DNA is TGCAGTGCTATAGGTAGCGGGAGGGCCATTGAGCAGTTCTTC.

This clonotype has just a few counts. The chain links TRBV7-2 to TRBJ2-5; 8 nucleotides align to TRBD2. J gave up 5 bases and V 5 bases, and 10 bases lay outside the gene matches. CDR1 SGHTA and CDR2 FQGNSA come from the germline V gene. The CDR3 extends over 15 amino acids. The CDR3 nucleotides read TGTGCCAGCAGCCTGGGACGGGAGGGCGGTGAGACCCAGTACTTC. It codes for CASSLGREGGETQYF. Filled out from reference TRBV7-2 and TRBJ2-5, the complete variable domain reads GAGVSQSPSNKVTEKGKDVELRCDPISGHTALYWYRQSLGQGLEFLIYFQGNSAPDKSGLPSDRFSAERTGGSVSTLTIQRTQQEDSAVYLCASSLGREGGETQYFGPGTRLLVL.

This chain uses TRBV6-6 with TRBJ2-3; the D is unclear. Germline CDR1 is MNHNY and CDR2 is SVGAGI (reference sequence). The ends were cut back, 1 base at V and 0 bases at J, with 8 bases in the middle. This CDR3 is built from 15 residues. The CDR3 protein is CASSYLYGSTDTQYF. The DNA for the CDR3 is TGTGCCAGCAGTTACTTATACGGGAGCACAGATACGCAGTATTTT.

The chain employs TRBV18 and TRBJ1-1; D is perhaps TRBD1 (6 bases). CDR1 is KGHSH and CDR2 is LQKENI in the germline V gene. Trimming shortened V by 6 bases and J by 3 bases, and 20 bases separated the two germline ends. The CDR3 extends over 16 amino acids. This chain's CDR3 is CASSPLRGLADTEAFF. CDR3 bases: TGTGCCAGCTCCCCCCTCAGGGGCCTGGCGGACACTGAAGCTTTCTTT.

This clonotype came up many times. V usage is TRBV7-6 and J usage is TRBJ1-2; D unresolved. V was clipped by 6 bases and J by 0 bases, with 11 bases between them. CDR1 is SGHVS and CDR2 is FNYEAQ in the germline V gene. The CDR3 loop spans 14 amino acids. The CDR3 DNA is TGTGCCAGCAGTCCCGACACCTCTAACTATGGCTACACCTTC. This encodes CASSPDTSNYGYTF. Full variable domain (remainder filled in from reference TRBV7-6 and TRBJ1-2): GAGVSQSPRYKVTKRGQDVALRCDPISGHVSLYWYRQALGQGPEFLTYFNYEAQQDKSGLPNDRFSAERPEGSISTLTIQRTEQRDSAMYRCASSPDTSNYGYTFGSGTRLTVV.

J is TRBJ1-2 and V is TRBV4-3; D not certain. V lost 1 base to trimming and J lost 8 bases, with 11 bases between them. Germline CDR1 LGHNA, CDR2 YSLEER. The CDR3 spans 13 residues. The CDR3 DNA reads TGCGCCAGCAGCCAAGGAGGCGGAGAGGGCTACACCTTC. Translated: CASSQGGGEGYTF.

The rearrangement links TRBV12-3 or TRBV12-4 to TRBJ2-7, with 9 bases identical to TRBD2. With V trimmed by 1 base and J by 4 bases, 2 bases remained unmatched. This CDR3 has 14 residues. This CDR3 is CASSLGTSEYEQYF. In DNA form, the CDR3 reads TGTGCCAGCAGTTTAGGGACTAGCGAGTACGAGCAGTACTTC.

This clonotype was seen just once. This chain connects TRBV6-1 to TRBJ1-5; D remains ambiguous. Trimming removed 8 bases at V and 0 bases at J, with 8 bases between. The CDR3 is 13 amino acids. Per the germline V gene, CDR1 is MNHNS and CDR2 is SASEGT. CDR3 sequence (DNA): TGTGCCAGCGCTCGCGGTAGCAATCAGCCCCAGCATTTT. It codes for CASARGSNQPQHF.

V is TRBV20-1 and J is TRBJ1-4; perhaps TRBD1 as D (6 bases). V lost 0 bases and J 5 bases, leaving 16 bases between the germline ends. Per germline, CDR1 DFQATT and CDR2 SNEGSKA (reference sequence). The CDR3 extends over 16 amino acids. CDR3 amino acids: CSARDPGRGVNEKLFF. CDR3 nucleotides: TGCAGTGCTAGAGATCCTGGAAGGGGGGTAAATGAAAAACTGTTTTTT.

A note on this clonotype: Given a much more abundant clone one base away, this may be a read error. V gene TRBV10-2 combines with J gene TRBJ1-5; D is unclear. Trimming removed 6 bases at V and 6 bases at J, with 12 bases between. This CDR3 is 13 amino acids long. The germline gives CDR1 WSHSY, CDR2 SAAADI. The CDR3 is CASSIHGTQPQHF. CDR3 in DNA: TGCGCCAGCAGCATACACGGCACTCAGCCCCAGCATTTT.

This clonotype was picked up a small number of times. The rearrangement uses TRBV28 and TRBJ2-7, with TRBD1 matching over 8 bases. This CDR3 contains 16 residues. Per the germline V gene, CDR1 is MDHEN and CDR2 is SYDVKM. The junction had 13 bases not matched to a gene; V was cut back by 3 bases and J by 6 bases. This CDR3 reads CASSFPETGVGGEQYF. CDR3 nucleotide sequence: TGTGCCAGCAGTTTCCCTGAGACAGGGGTGGGAGGCGAGCAGTACTTC.

The chain combines TRBV27 with TRBJ1-5; 7 positions match TRBD1. From germline, CDR1 is MNHEY and CDR2 SMNVEV (reference sequence). The V gene end was trimmed by 3 bases and the J gene end by 0 bases; junction bases not matched to a gene: 8. The CDR3 consists of 17 residues. CDR3 nucleotide sequence: TGTGCCAGCAGTTTGAGGGCGAGGGGGCATAGCAATCAGCCCCAGCATTTT. It is translated as CASSLRARGHSNQPQHF.

The genes are TRBV5-6 and TRBJ2-5; D remains unclear. Germline V gene sequence: CDR1 SGHDT, CDR2 YYEEEE. CDR3 length: 15 amino acids. V shed 4 bases and J shed 0 bases, with 13 bases lying between them. The CDR3 DNA is TGTGCCAGCAGCGTAGCCTACAACTACCAAGAGACCCAGTACTTC. Translation gives CASSVAYNYQETQYF.

Many counts were recorded for this clonotype. The V and J genes are TRBV6-4 and TRBJ1-1; tentatively, D is TRBD1 (5 bases). The germline gives CDR1 MRHNA, CDR2 SNTAGT. The germline V and J ends were trimmed by 4 bases and 1 base, with 13 bases remaining between them. The CDR3 runs 15 residues. In DNA form, the CDR3 reads TGTGCCAGCAGTGTTACCGGGACGGGGAACACTGAAGCTTTCTTT. Encoded protein: CASSVTGTGNTEAFF.